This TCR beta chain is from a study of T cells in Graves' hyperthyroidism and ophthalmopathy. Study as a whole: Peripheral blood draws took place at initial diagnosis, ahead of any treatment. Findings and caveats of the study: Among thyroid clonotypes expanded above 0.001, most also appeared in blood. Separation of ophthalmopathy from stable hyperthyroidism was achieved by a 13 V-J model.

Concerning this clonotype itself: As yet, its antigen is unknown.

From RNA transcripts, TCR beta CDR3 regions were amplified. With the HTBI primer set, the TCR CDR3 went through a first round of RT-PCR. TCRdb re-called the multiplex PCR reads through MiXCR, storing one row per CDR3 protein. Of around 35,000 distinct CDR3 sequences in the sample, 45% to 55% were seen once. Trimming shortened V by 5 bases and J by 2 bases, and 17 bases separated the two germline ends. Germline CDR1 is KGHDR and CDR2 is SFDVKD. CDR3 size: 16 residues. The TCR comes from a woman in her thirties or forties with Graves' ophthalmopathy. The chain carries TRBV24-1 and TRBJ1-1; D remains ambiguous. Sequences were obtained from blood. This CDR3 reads CATSGLVPRGNTEAFF. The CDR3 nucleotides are TGTGCCACCAGTGGCCTCGTCCCCCGGGGAAACACTGAAGCTTTCTTT.